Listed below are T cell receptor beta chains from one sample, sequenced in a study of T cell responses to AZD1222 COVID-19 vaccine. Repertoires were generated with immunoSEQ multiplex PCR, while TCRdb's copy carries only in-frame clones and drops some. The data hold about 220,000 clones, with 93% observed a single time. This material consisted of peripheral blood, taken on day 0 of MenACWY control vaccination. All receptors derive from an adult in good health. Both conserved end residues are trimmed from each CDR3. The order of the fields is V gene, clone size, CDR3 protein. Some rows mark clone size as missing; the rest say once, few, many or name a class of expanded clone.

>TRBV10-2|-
ASSESRLNYGYT
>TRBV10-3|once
AISEGQGGEQY
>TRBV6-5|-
ASRQGPTNEKLF
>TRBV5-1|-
ASSLAGGRSYNEQF
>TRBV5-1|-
ASSRRQGKSGELF
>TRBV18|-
ASSPGRTSYEQY
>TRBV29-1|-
SVLNGVRGDTEAF
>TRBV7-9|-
ASSLLAGGSTDTQY
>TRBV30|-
AWGASGHGGTQY
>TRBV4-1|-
ASSQVNILSYNEQF
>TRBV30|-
ALAGNTEAF
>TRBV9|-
ASFPPRDRGVNSPLH
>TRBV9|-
ASSPPGRFAHNEQF
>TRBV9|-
ASSRRSGLSTEAF
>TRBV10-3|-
AITDRDNSPLH
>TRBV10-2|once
ASRWTDEQF
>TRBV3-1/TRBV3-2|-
ASSPYSNSPLH
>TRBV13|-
ASSLKAPNTEAF
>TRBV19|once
ASSRTHAGTGELF
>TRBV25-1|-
ASRGQNTEAF
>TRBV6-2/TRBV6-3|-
ASSYQARSTEAF
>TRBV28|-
ASSRTSGGSYEQY
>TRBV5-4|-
ASSLDRAPSEKLF
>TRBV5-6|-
ASSLTRFGTALPRGYT
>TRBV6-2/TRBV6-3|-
ASSLTSGAYNEQF
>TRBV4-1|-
ASSREASNPYNEQF
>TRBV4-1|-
ASSQGQGVNYGYT
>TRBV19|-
ASRDSGSAQH
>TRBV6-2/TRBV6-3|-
ASSYSPTMNTYEQY
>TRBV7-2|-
ASSLAGMNTEAF
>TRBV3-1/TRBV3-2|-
ASSPPWENPSYNEQF
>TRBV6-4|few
ASSREGTDTQY
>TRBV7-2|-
ASTEGGWGTGELF
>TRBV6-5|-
ASRGTGGFEEQY
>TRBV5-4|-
ASSLGAPGKNTEAF
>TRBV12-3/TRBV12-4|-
ASSRNIGGYT
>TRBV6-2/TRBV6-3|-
ASSPYGAEEKLF
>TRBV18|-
ASSMDSRYGYT
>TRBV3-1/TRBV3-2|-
ASSHALRTSGLYEQY
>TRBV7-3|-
ASSPSGGEETQY
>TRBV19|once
ASQGNGYT
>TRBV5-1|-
ASSGGRDEKLF
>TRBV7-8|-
ASSPTLNYGYT
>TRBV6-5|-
ASSGTGGGYT
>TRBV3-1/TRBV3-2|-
ASSQDIGGNSPLH
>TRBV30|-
AWSGGTGGRTEAF
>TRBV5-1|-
ASSLRTANYGYT
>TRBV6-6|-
ASSYRESTEAF
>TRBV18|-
ASSPPRGTSYGYT
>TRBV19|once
ASSAYHRGPDQPQH